This T cell receptor beta chain was identified in a study of blood T cell repertoires in COVID-19. The wider study: Samples of COVID-19 (acute and convalescent) were obtained from the United States, Italy and Spain. The analysed material was cDNA or gDNA that came from T cells, B-cell-depleted T cells, or PBMCs.

Methods used by the authors: By means of reference gene primer amplification, nucleated cell counts were estimated. The repertoire was sequenced with immunoSEQ multiplex PCR; TCRdb's copy has only in-frame clones and lacks some. The V and J calls and clone size are taken from that table; D and trimming were inferred from the DNA. The data contain around 160,000 clones, around nine tenths of them singletons. With 3 bases removed from V and 0 bases from J, the gap between germline ends came to 12 bases. Germline CDR1 reads SGHRS; CDR2 reads YFSETQ. This CDR3 has 16 amino acids. The source of this sequence is a human donor in a cohort sampled during active COVID-19. Input material: peripheral blood. This chain connects TRBV5-1 to TRBJ2-2, with D possibly being TRBD1 (5 bases). CDR3 residues: CASSYNRQPNTGELFF. In DNA, the CDR3 is TGCGCCAGCAGCTACAATCGACAGCCGAACACCGGGGAGCTGTTTTTT.